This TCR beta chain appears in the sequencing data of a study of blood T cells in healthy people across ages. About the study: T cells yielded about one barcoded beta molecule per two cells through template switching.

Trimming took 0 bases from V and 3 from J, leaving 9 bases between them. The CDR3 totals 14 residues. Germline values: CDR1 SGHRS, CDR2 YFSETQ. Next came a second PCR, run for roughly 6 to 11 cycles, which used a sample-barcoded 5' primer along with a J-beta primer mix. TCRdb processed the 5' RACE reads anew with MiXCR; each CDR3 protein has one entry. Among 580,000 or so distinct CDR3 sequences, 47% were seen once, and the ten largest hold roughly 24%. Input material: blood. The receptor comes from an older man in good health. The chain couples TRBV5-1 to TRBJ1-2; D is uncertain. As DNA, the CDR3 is TGCGCCAGCAGCTTGGATCAAGATTACTATGGCTACACCTTC. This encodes CASSLDQDYYGYTF. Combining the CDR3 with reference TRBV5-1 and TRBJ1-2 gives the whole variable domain KAGVTQTPRYLIKTRGQQVTLSCSPISGHRSVSWYQQTPGQGLQFLFEYFSETQRNKGNFPGRFSGRQFSNSRSEMNVSTLELGDSALYLCASSLDQDYYGYTFGSGTRLTVV.